The rows below give T cell receptor beta chains drawn from one sample of a study of T cell responses to AZD1222 COVID-19 vaccine. The method was immunoSEQ multiplex PCR; TCRdb's version includes in-frame clones alone and lacks a portion of them. The sample holds 130,000 to 150,000 clones; approximately 90% are singletons and the top ten take about 2.1%. Specimen: peripheral blood, collected on day 0 of AZD1222 vaccination. The receptors derive from an adult in good health. Each CDR3 is given with its conserved first and last residue. Each record gives: J gene, V gene, CDR3 length, clone size, D gene, CDR3 protein, CDR3 DNA. A D gene is named only where the DNA matches it firmly. Clone size is given for some rows only: seen once, a few or many times, or a class if the clone is expanded.

TRBJ2-3 | TRBV5-4 | 15 | NA | NA | CASTGGGLSTDTQYF | TGTGCCAGCACCGGCGGGGGCCTGAGCACAGATACGCAGTATTTT
TRBJ2-1 | TRBV3-1/TRBV3-2 | 11 | NA | TRBD1 | CASSLGTVQFF | TGTGCCAGCAGTCTCGGGACAGTGCAGTTCTTC
TRBJ2-3 | TRBV5-1 | 12 | NA | NA | CASSLGEDTQYF | TGCGCCAGCAGCTTGGGGGAGGATACGCAGTATTTT
TRBJ2-3 | TRBV19 | 13 | once | TRBD1 | CASSTYRGDTQYF | TGTGCCAGTAGTACCTACAGGGGAGATACGCAGTATTTT
TRBJ1-6 | TRBV4-3 | 14 | NA | NA | CASSQDRAVSPLHF | TGCGCCAGCAGCCAAGACAGGGCAGTTTCACCCCTCCACTTT
TRBJ1-2 | TRBV18 | 14 | once | NA | CASSPDRQGQGYTF | TGTGCCAGCTCACCAGATCGTCAGGGTCAGGGCTACACCTTC
TRBJ2-7 | TRBV27 | 15 | NA | TRBD1 | CASSLLAGGRYEQYF | TGTGCCAGCAGTTTATTGGCAGGGGGACGGTACGAGCAGTACTTC
TRBJ1-1 | TRBV18 | 13 | few | NA | CASSPGRNTEAFF | TGTGCCAGCTCACCAGGGAGGAACACTGAAGCTTTCTTT
TRBJ1-3 | TRBV12-3/TRBV12-4 | 12 | NA | NA | CASSLSRNTIYF | TGTGCCAGCAGTTTGAGCAGAAACACCATATATTTT
TRBJ2-1 | TRBV10-2 | 13 | NA | NA | CASSGGAEGEQFF | TGCGCCAGCAGTGGTGGAGCCGAGGGCGAGCAGTTCTTC
TRBJ2-5 | TRBV7-2 | 14 | NA | NA | CASSPARLSGTQYF | TGTGCCAGCAGCCCCGCCCGCCTGTCCGGGACCCAGTACTTC
TRBJ2-7 | TRBV20-1 | 15 | NA | TRBD2 | CSASDAPSGGYEQYF | TGCAGTGCTAGTGACGCCCCTAGCGGGGGCTACGAGCAGTACTTC
TRBJ2-2 | TRBV27 | 15 | NA | NA | CASSFGGEVSGELFF | TGTGCCAGCAGTTTCGGGGGCGAAGTATCCGGGGAGCTGTTTTTT
TRBJ1-1 | TRBV29-1 | 14 | few | NA | CSVEGDGRGAEAFF | TGCAGCGTTGAGGGGGACGGGCGTGGCGCTGAAGCTTTCTTT
TRBJ2-7 | TRBV28 | 17 | NA | TRBD2 | CASSLWTSGGATYEQYF | TGTGCCAGCAGTTTATGGACTAGCGGGGGTGCTACCTACGAGCAGTACTTC
TRBJ2-5 | TRBV18 | 15 | NA | TRBD2 | CASSPVAGGPETQYF | TGTGCCAGCTCACCAGTTGCGGGGGGGCCAGAGACCCAGTACTTC
TRBJ2-3 | TRBV10-2 | 14 | NA | NA | CASSDNPGADTQYF | TGCGCCAGCAGTGATAATCCGGGGGCCGATACGCAGTATTTT
TRBJ1-4 | TRBV28 | 15 | NA | TRBD1 | CASRGTGGEGEKLFF | TGTGCCAGCAGAGGGACAGGGGGCGAAGGTGAAAAACTGTTTTTT
TRBJ1-3 | TRBV13 | 15 | NA | NA | CASSQGLLEGNTIYF | TGTGCCAGCAGCCAGGGTTTGTTAGAGGGAAACACCATATATTTT
TRBJ1-2 | TRBV11-2 | 12 | NA | NA | CASSAGGYGYTF | TGTGCCAGCAGTGCTGGTGGTTATGGCTACACCTTC
TRBJ1-2 | TRBV7-9 | 14 | NA | NA | CASSLQAGVYGYTF | TGTGCCAGCAGCTTACAGGCAGGGGTCTATGGCTACACCTTC
TRBJ1-3 | TRBV5-6 | 13 | NA | NA | CASRGRIGNTIYF | TGTGCCAGCAGAGGCCGGATCGGAAACACCATATATTTT
TRBJ1-2 | TRBV5-1 | 14 | NA | NA | CASSDPRGQSDYTF | TGCGCCAGCAGTGATCCACGGGGGCAGTCAGACTACACCTTC
TRBJ1-3 | TRBV5-1 | 14 | NA | NA | CASSFGSSGNTIYF | TGCGCCAGCAGCTTCGGGTCATCTGGAAACACCATATATTTT
TRBJ2-7 | TRBV18 | 17 | once | NA | CASSPAIGTQGSYEQYF | TGTGCCAGCTCCCCGGCCATCGGGACACAGGGCTCCTACGAGCAGTACTTC